The 27 T cell receptor beta chains below were found in one sample sequenced in a study of Graves' ophthalmopathy and Graves' hyperthyroidism (dated by TCRdb to the late 2010s). Reads for this sample came from an Illumina HiSeq 2000. For repertoire sequencing, the TCR beta CDR3 regions were amplified from RNA transcripts. HTBI primers and the Qiagen OneStep RT-PCR kit were used in a first-round RT-PCR, which was followed by a second-round multiplex PCR, size selection and purification. The public sequencing data were trimmed at Q25 with fastp and processed into clonotypes with MiXCR by TCRdb, which kept only in-frame beta chains. Rows with one shared CDR3 protein collapse into an entry with the most common genes and DNA. The sample table lists over a million distinct CDR3 sequences, 35% to 40% of them with a count of one. Jointly, the top ten make up 11% of the sample. The sequencing input was peripheral blood or thyroid tissue (not recorded which). The receptors were sampled from an adult man with Graves' hyperthyroidism.

This clonotype was picked up a small number of times. The chain carries TRBV5-4 and TRBJ1-2, with a weak D call TRBD1 (6 bases). CDR3 length equals 16 residues. In germline, CDR1 is SGHNT, CDR2 YYREEE (reference sequence). V gave up 4 bases and J gave up 4 bases, with 20 bases separating them. In DNA form, the CDR3 reads TGTGCCAGCAGCCAACTACAGGGCTCCTATATCTATGGCTACACCTTC. Translating gives CASSQLQGSYIYGYTF.

This clonotype was counted ten times or more. DNA for the CDR3: TGTGCCAGCAGTGATTGGGACGACTCCTACGAGCAGTACTTC. As protein: CASSDWDDSYEQYF. This chain uses TRBV2 with TRBJ2-7, with D perhaps TRBD1 or TRBD2 (5 bases each). CDR1 and CDR2 (germline): SNHLY, FYNNEI. The V end was cut by 3 bases, the J end by 0 bases, with 9 bases between. This CDR3 comprises 14 residues.

The chain is built from TRBV19 and TRBJ1-3, with no clear D. V gave up 3 bases and J gave up 4 bases, with 4 bases separating them. The germline gives CDR1 LNHDA, CDR2 SQIVND (reference sequence). The CDR3 covers 12 residues. The CDR3 DNA reads TGTGCCAGTAGTATTCAAGGAAACACCATATATTTT. Translated, it gives CASSIQGNTIYF.

This clonotype has at least ten counts. The genes are TRBV7-2 and TRBJ2-7; a weak D match, TRBD2 (6 bases). This CDR3 spans 14 amino acids. The V gene lost 5 bases and the J gene lost 0 bases, with 11 bases spanning the gap. Germline V lookup: CDR1 SGHTA, CDR2 FQGNSA. The CDR3 DNA reads as TGTGCCAGCAGCCGCAGGGACTTCTCCTACGAGCAGTACTTC. It encodes CASSRRDFSYEQYF.

This clonotype has more than one count but fewer than ten. The chain recombines TRBV19 with TRBJ2-2; no reliable D call. The CDR3 is made up of 16 amino acids. The germline V gene encodes CDR1 LNHDA and CDR2 SQIVND (reference sequence). V dropped 3 bases and J dropped 5 bases, with 16 bases sitting between them. In nucleotides, the CDR3 is TGTGCCAGTAGTATCCCCCTAGGGTCGGGTACCGGGGAGCTGTTTTTT. It is translated as CASSIPLGSGTGELFF.

The DNA of the CDR3 is TGTGCCAGCAAATTCCTCGGGCGGCCGGCCAACACTGAAGCTTTCTTT. This codes for CASKFLGRPANTEAFF. The chain couples TRBV12-3 or TRBV12-4 to TRBJ1-1; D is unresolved. This CDR3 comprises 16 residues. V shed 7 bases and J shed 2 bases, with 20 bases lying between them.

This clonotype was seen only once. Being one base from a much bigger clone, this may be a read error. The genes are TRBV7-8 and TRBJ2-7; 7 bases line up with TRBD2. V was clipped by 5 bases and J by 6 bases; unmatched bases: 10. This CDR3 has 14 amino acids. Germline CDR1 reads SGHVS; CDR2 reads FQNEAQ. The CDR3, as DNA: TGTGCCAGCAGCGCGACTAGCTCCCGGGGCGAGCAGTACTTC. Protein: CASSATSSRGEQYF.

The rearrangement joins TRBV5-1 to TRBJ2-2; D may be TRBD1 (6 bases). V lost 4 bases to trimming and J lost 7 bases, with 17 bases between them. The CDR3 length is 15 residues. Germline CDR1 reads SGHRS; CDR2 reads YFSETQ. This CDR3 is CASSRDKLNFGELFF. Here the CDR3 DNA reads TGCGCCAGCAGCCGGGACAAACTAAATTTCGGGGAGCTGTTTTTT.

Remarks on this clonotype: A much larger clone lies one base from this, so it may be a read error. The V call is TRBV9, the J call TRBJ2-7; possibly TRBD2 for D (5 bases). In germline, CDR1 is SGDLS, CDR2 YYNGEE. This CDR3 spans 13 amino acids. The CDR3 spells CASSSGLGYGQYF. The CDR3 nucleotides read TGTGCCAGCAGCTCTGGACTGGGCTACGGGCAGTACTTC.

The chain has TRBV7-8 and TRBJ1-5; the D is unclear. Between the trimmed V and J ends, which lost 7 bases and 5 bases, there was a span of 15 bases. This CDR3 comprises 14 residues. Per the germline V gene, CDR1 is SGHVS and CDR2 is FQNEAQ. The CDR3 coding sequence is TGTGCCAGCAACCAATCGGGAATTGATCAGCCCCAGCATTTT. The encoded protein is CASNQSGIDQPQHF.

V is TRBV20-1 and J is TRBJ2-7, with 7 bases fitting TRBD1. This CDR3 is built from 15 residues. Trimming at V came to 6 bases and at J to 3 bases, leaving 14 bases not matched to a gene. From germline, CDR1 is DFQATT and CDR2 SNEGSKA (reference sequence). CDR3 bases: TGCAGTGCCCTCAAAAGACAGGGATTCTACTACGAGCAGTACTTC. Encoded protein: CSALKRQGFYYEQYF.

The chain links TRBV2 to TRBJ1-1, with TRBD1 matching 7 bases. Looked up from germline, CDR1 is SNHLY and CDR2 is FYNNEI. The CDR3 spans 17 residues. V lost 5 bases and J lost 1; bases outside the gene matches: 13. The CDR3 coding sequence is TGTGCCAGCAGTAAACTCCCGGCAGGGGGTAGGAACACTGAAGCTTTCTTT. This encodes CASSKLPAGGRNTEAFF.

V is TRBV29-1 and J is TRBJ1-3, with unresolved D. Trimming removed 0 bases from V and 8 bases from J, with 14 bases in between. The CDR3 spans 14 residues. The V gene's germline CDR1 is SQVTM and CDR2 ANQGSEA. The CDR3 DNA reads as TGCAGCGTTGAAGACAGCAGCTATGGCTACACCATATATTTT. It codes for CSVEDSSYGYTIYF.

The chain employs TRBV10-3 and TRBJ1-2; D call uncertain. Germline CDR1 and CDR2: ENHRY and SYGVKD. The CDR3 runs to 16 residues. V gave up 5 bases and J gave up 5 bases, with 21 bases separating them. The CDR3 DNA is TGTGCCATCAGTTACGTTCCGTCCGGCGCCTCATATGGCTACACCTTC. Its translation: CAISYVPSGASYGYTF.

This clonotype was found many times. The chain joins TRBV2 to TRBJ2-6; 8 bases are shared with TRBD1. CDR1 SNHLY and CDR2 FYNNEI come from the germline V gene. Germline trimming cut 9 bases from V and 2 bases from J; bases unmatched to any gene: 3. This CDR3 spans 14 amino acids. DNA of the CDR3: TGTGCCAGGTCGACAGGGGCTGGGGCCAACGTCCTGACTTTC. Its protein is CARSTGAGANVLTF.

The genes are TRBV9 and TRBJ2-7; TRBD1 matches 11 bases. In germline, CDR1 is SGDLS, CDR2 YYNGEE. The V and J ends lost 2 bases and 4 bases, in that order; junction bases with no gene match: 5. This CDR3 comprises 15 residues. CDR3 in DNA: TGTGCCAGCAGCGTTGGACAGGGGGCCGGATACGAGCAGTACTTC. Amino acid sequence: CASSVGQGAGYEQYF.

The chain combines TRBV20-1 with TRBJ2-7; D remains ambiguous. The CDR3 loop spans 15 amino acids. Per the germline V gene, CDR1 is DFQATT and CDR2 is SNEGSKA (reference sequence). Deletions cut 4 bases from V and 5 bases from J, with 21 bases between. CDR3 coding DNA: TGCAGTGCTACCAGGAAAAGCCACCCGAGCCACGAGCAGTACTTC. Its translation: CSATRKSHPSHEQYF.

A single count supports this clonotype. The chain is built from TRBV7-2 and TRBJ1-1; D is possibly TRBD1 (6 bases). The CDR3 is 14 residues long. The germline V gene has CDR1 SGHTA and CDR2 FQGNSA. V lost 6 bases, J lost 1 base, and 12 bases lay in between. This CDR3 reads CASRSGAQNTEAFF. The DNA of the CDR3 is TGTGCCAGCAGATCAGGGGCACAGAACACTGAAGCTTTCTTT.

This clonotype was observed many times. The chain joins TRBV14 to TRBJ2-5, with 9 bases matching TRBD2. After removal of 5 bases from V and 3 bases from J, the junction contained 10 bases not matched to a gene. The CDR3 covers 16 residues. Per germline, CDR1 SGHDN and CDR2 FVKESK. The DNA for the CDR3 is TGTGCCAGCAGCAAACCCGGGACTAGCAGTGAAGAGACCCAGTACTTC. Translation gives CASSKPGTSSEETQYF.

This clonotype was recorded at least ten times. V usage is TRBV14 and J usage is TRBJ1-4; D not resolved. Trimming took off 0 bases at V and 8 bases at J, with 13 bases between the two ends. CDR3 length: 15 amino acids. The germline gives CDR1 SGHDN, CDR2 FVKESK. The CDR3 spells CASSQDQGSGEKLFF. In nucleotides, the CDR3 is TGTGCCAGCAGCCAAGATCAAGGGTCTGGCGAAAAACTGTTTTTT.

This clonotype was seen only a few times. This chain connects TRBV3-1 to TRBJ1-1; D may be TRBD1 (5 bases). This CDR3 is 16 amino acids long. Germline V lookup: CDR1 LGHDT, CDR2 YNNKEL (reference sequence). Between the trimmed V and J ends, which lost 0 bases and 1 base, there was a span of 12 bases. CDR3 nucleotide sequence: TGTGCCAGCAGCCAAGAGTTCTGGACACGGAACACTGAAGCTTTCTTT. Its translation: CASSQEFWTRNTEAFF. The variable domain in full, with the rest retrieved from reference TRBV3-1 and TRBJ1-1, is DTAVSQTPKYLVTQMGNDKSIKCEQNLGHDTMYWYKQDSKKFLKIMFSYNNKELIINETVPNRFSPKSPDKAHLNLHINSLELGDSAVYFCASSQEFWTRNTEAFFGQGTRLTVV.

The chain links TRBV11-2 to TRBJ1-2; D is unresolved. CDR3 length equals 12 residues. Germline V lookup: CDR1 SGHAT, CDR2 FQNNGV. V was trimmed by 0 bases and J by 10 bases, leaving 9 bases between them. Written as DNA, the CDR3 is TGTGCCAGCAGCTTAGATACTGGTGACTACACCTTC. This encodes CASSLDTGDYTF.

The table lists this clonotype with many counts. V usage is TRBV29-1 and J usage is TRBJ2-7, with 9 bases aligning to TRBD1. V trimming: 6 bases; J trimming: 3 bases; junction bases outside the gene matches: 9. This CDR3 has 14 residues. CDR1 and CDR2 (germline): SQVTM, ANQGSEA. Written as DNA, the CDR3 is TGCAGCGTCCAGCCGGACAGGGGACTCTACGAGCAGTACTTC. Protein product: CSVQPDRGLYEQYF.

The genes are TRBV6-5 and TRBJ1-2, with D possibly matching TRBD1 (5 bases). V lost 7 bases and J 6 bases, leaving 18 bases between the germline ends. The CDR3 has 14 amino acids. Looked up from germline, CDR1 is MNHEY and CDR2 is SVGAGI. CDR3 in amino acids: CASMGLDSDDGYTF. The CDR3 DNA reads TGTGCCAGCATGGGGTTAGACAGTGACGATGGCTACACCTTC.

About this clonotype: A read error may be the cause here, since a much bigger clone is one base away. This sequence joins TRBV6-6 and TRBJ1-2, with D hard to call. The CDR3 is 12 residues long. CDR1 MNHNY and CDR2 SVGAGI come from the germline V gene (reference sequence). The CDR3 sequence: CAGSYFRYGYTF. The CDR3 DNA is TGTGCCGGCAGTTATTTTCGCTATGGCTACACCTTC.

This clonotype was seen many times. The rearrangement joins TRBV29-1 to TRBJ1-3, with D tentatively TRBD1 (6 bases). Trimming took 5 bases from V and 3 from J, leaving 20 bases between them. This CDR3 has 16 amino acids. Per germline, CDR1 SQVTM and CDR2 ANQGSEA. CDR3 nucleotides: TGCAGCGTTACACCTCCACGGGGGGCGCGTGGAAACACCATATATTTT. Protein product: CSVTPPRGARGNTIYF.

The chain couples TRBV6-5 to TRBJ2-7; 12 bases are shared with TRBD2. The CDR3 totals 16 residues. V shed 6 bases, J shed 0 bases, and the junction held 6 bases outside the gene matches. CDR1 and CDR2 (germline): MNHEY, SVGAGI. This CDR3 is CASRFSTSGGSYEQYF. Here the CDR3 DNA reads TGTGCCAGCAGATTTTCGACTAGCGGGGGCTCCTACGAGCAGTACTTC.